Many counts were recorded for the clone carrying this T cell receptor beta chain. Its target is unknown. The CDR3 consists of 11 residues. Germline loops: CDR1 MNHNS, CDR2 SASEGT. V dropped 9 bases and J dropped 7 bases, with 10 bases sitting between them. The record originates from a study of post-analysis software for immune sequencing data. Overall study: There were relapsing-remitting, secondary progressive and progressive-relapsing multiple sclerosis among the disease courses included.

The TCR beta cDNA libraries contained unique molecular identifiers. Each batch of about 0.9 to 10 million T cells produced roughly 0.5 million cDNA molecules. TCRdb analysed the PCR reads with MiXCR anew, one entry per CDR3 protein. Of some 260,000 distinct CDR3 sequences in the sample, 36% were seen once. Regarding the study as a whole: F measure showed strong co-clustering of same-batch samples. Patients had higher frequencies than controls of five TRBV segments, including TRBV5-6, TRBV5-1 and TRBV20-1. Multiple sclerosis patients had significantly lower normalized Chao1 diversity than controls.

Sequenced input: blood. The chain recombines TRBV6-1 with TRBJ2-1; D may correspond to TRBD1 or TRBD2 (5 bases each). This TCR derives from a girl under 18 with multiple sclerosis. This CDR3 is CASARENEQFF. DNA of the CDR3: TGTGCCAGTGCCAGGGAGAATGAGCAGTTCTTC.